Each of the 20 T cell receptor beta chains below was sequenced from the same sample in a study of tumor-infiltrating lymphocytes in primary liver carcinoma (dated by TCRdb to 2017 to 2019). Without any cell sorting, total RNA and DNA were extracted together from about 19-30 mg of bulk tissue using the AllPrep DNA/RNA mini kit. Sequencing took place on an Illumina HiSeq 2500. Using a constant-region primer and ProtoScript II reverse transcriptase, TCRbeta-specific cDNA was reverse-transcribed from about 0.45 ug total RNA. The TCRbeta libraries were prepared through three rounds of nested multiplex PCR following a slightly modified ARM-PCR procedure. Multiplex TRBV1-TRBV30 forward primers and a Cbeta reverse primer were used in the first two PCR rounds, each of which was run for around 10 cycles. TCRdb reanalyzed the raw reads on its own, using fastp at Q25 for trimming and MiXCR for clone calling, and kept in-frame beta chains. CDR3 protein sequences are deduplicated, and each keeps its most common genes and DNA. Across this sample there are tens of thousands of distinct CDR3 sequences, with roughly two thirds seen only once. The top ten clonotypes cover roughly 40% of the sample.

What was sequenced was liver tumor tissue from sampling region 4. The sample's cell subset or site label, decoded: tumor region T4, right-lateral pole. Receptor source: a man in his forties with primary liver carcinoma and hepatitis B virus infection.

About this clonotype: The germline gene is not matched at one end of the junction; a read error may be the cause. The chain links TRBV5-6 to TRBJ2-1; TRBD2 matches 8 bases. The CDR3 loop spans 16 amino acids. CDR1 is SGHDT and CDR2 is YYEEEE in the germline V gene. The CDR3 sequence: CASSSPGLDGLNEQFF. In DNA form, the CDR3 reads TGTGCTAGCAGCTCACCGGGACTAGATGGGTTGAATGAGCAGTTCTTC.

Turning to this clonotype: Likely a read error: the CDR3 ends without its conserved phenylalanine or tryptophan. The V gene is TRBV6-5, the J gene TRBJ2-3, with D tentatively TRBD1 (5 bases). Germline V gene lookup returns CDR1 MNHEY and CDR2 SVGAGI. The CDR3 has 15 amino acids. CDR3: CVSSPDNSSTDTQYY. The CDR3 region has the DNA TGTGTCAGCAGCCCGGACAACTCTAGCACAGATACGCAGTATTAT.

Worth noting for this clonotype: At one of its ends the junction is not consistent with the germline gene, which may arise from a read error. V usage is TRBV4-1 and J usage is TRBJ2-2, with D possibly being TRBD2 (5 bases). The germline gives CDR1 MGHRA, CDR2 YSYEKL. The CDR3 consists of 14 residues. The CDR3 DNA reads as TGCGCCAGCAGTCCTAGCTTAAACACCGGGGAGCTATTTTTT. Its translation is CASSPSLNTGELFF.

With regard to this clonotype: Mismatch with germline at one junction end may stem from a read error. The DNA for the CDR3 is TGTGCCTGGAGTGTACGGGGGAGCGAGACACAGTACTTC. It specifies CAWSVRGSETQYF. This chain connects TRBV30 to TRBJ2-5, with D maybe TRBD2 (6 bases). The CDR3 has 13 residues. The V gene's germline CDR1 is GTSNPN and CDR2 SVGIG (reference sequence).

On this clonotype itself: A much larger clonotype is one base distant, so this may be a read error. This chain links TRBV7-9 with TRBJ1-2, with a tentative D call TRBD1 (6 bases). Germline values: CDR1 SEHNR, CDR2 FQNEAQ (reference sequence). Deletions cut 6 bases from V and 6 bases from J, with 17 bases between. This CDR3 spans 14 amino acids. The CDR3 reads CASRWERGFHGYTF. The CDR3 DNA reads TGTGCCAGCAGATGGGAAAGGGGGTTTCATGGCTACACCTTC.

This clonotype was observed a handful of times. This may stem from a read error, because a much larger clone lies one nucleotide away. V usage is TRBV5-4 and J usage is TRBJ2-3; 7 nucleotides line up with TRBD2. J was trimmed by 3 bases and V by 4 bases; bases with no gene match: 8. CDR3 length: 15 amino acids. Germline V lookup: CDR1 SGHNT, CDR2 YYREEE (reference sequence). The CDR3 loop reads CASSIGLVGTDTQYF. CDR3 nucleotide sequence: TGTGCCAGCAGCATCGGACTAGTGGGTACAGATACGCAGTATTTT.

Comments on this clonotype: A much larger clone differs by one base, so this may be a read error. The chain joins TRBV10-3 to TRBJ2-1, with 10 bases fitting TRBD2. CDR1 and CDR2 from the germline V gene are ENHRY and SYGVKD. This CDR3 spans 14 amino acids. The chain's CDR3 is CAIKEASGSIERFF. The CDR3 DNA reads TGTGCCATCAAAGAGGCTAGCGGGAGTATTGAGCGGTTCTTC.

With respect to this clonotype: An end of the junction does not agree with germline; a read error may underlie this. The chain is built from TRBV11-3 and TRBJ2-1; D gene ambiguous. The V gene's germline CDR1 is SGHNT and CDR2 YENEEA. The CDR3 totals 13 residues. CDR3 nucleotides: TGTGCCTGCAGCTTAGGGTCTGTAAATGAGCAGTTCTTC. Protein: CACSLGSVNEQFF.

With respect to this clonotype: One junction end disagrees with the germline gene, perhaps due to a read error. The gene calls are TRBV29-1 and TRBJ2-3, with a tentative D call TRBD2 (6 bases). Germline values: CDR1 SQVTM, CDR2 ANQGSEA. This CDR3 has 15 amino acids. CDR3 bases: TGCAGCGTTGAGGGCGGGGCCGGCATCACTGATACGCATTATTTT. Its translation is CSVEGGAGITDTHYF.

In DNA, the CDR3 is TGTGCCAGCAGCTTGGTGACAGGGAAAGGGACCCAGTACTTC. Translating gives CASSLVTGKGTQYF. V gene TRBV5-4 combines with J gene TRBJ2-5; 7 bases match TRBD1. From germline, CDR1 is SGHNT and CDR2 YYREEE (reference sequence). The CDR3 length is 14 residues. V trimming: 0 bases; J trimming: 7 bases; junction bases outside the gene matches: 6.

The chain recombines TRBV29-1 with TRBJ2-3; 8 bases are shared with TRBD2. This CDR3 has 13 residues. Germline CDR1 reads SQVTM; CDR2 reads ANQGSEA. CDR3 sequence: CRGTLTGGDTQYF. CDR3 sequence (DNA): TGCAGAGGTACCCTAACGGGAGGGGATACGCAGTATTTT.

Notes on this clonotype: Its ends do not fully match the called genes, so a read error is possible. The chain uses TRBV29-1 and TRBJ2-3, with D perhaps TRBD1 (5 bases). Germline assignment: CDR1 SQVTM and CDR2 ANQGSEA. CDR3 length: 12 residues. CDR3 amino acids: CCAGQGGDTHYF. As DNA, the CDR3 is TGCTGCGCTGGGCAGGGTGGCGATACGCATTATTTT.

As to this clonotype: The junction differs from germline at one of its ends, possibly a read error. The chain is built from TRBV12-3 or TRBV12-4 and TRBJ1-2; tentatively, D is TRBD1 (6 bases). This CDR3 has 16 amino acids. CDR3 region: CTSSWSTPRGPFGYTF. The CDR3 bases are TGTACCAGCAGTTGGTCAACCCCTCGGGGGCCCTTTGGCTACACCTTC.

This clonotype was found a few times. The chain carries TRBV6-5 and TRBJ2-7, with a tentative D call TRBD2 (7 bases). The CDR3 contains 15 residues. Trimming shortened V by 6 bases and J by 2 bases, and 17 bases separated the two germline ends. Germline CDR1 and CDR2: MNHEY and SVGAGI. CDR3 region: CASSLGGLGTYEQYF. DNA for the CDR3: TGTGCCAGCAGCCTGGGGGGGCTCGGTACCTACGAGCAGTACTTC.

About this clonotype itself: A single base separates this from a much larger clone, so it may be a read error. V and J are TRBV25-1 and TRBJ2-3; 7 bases fit TRBD2. The CDR3 is made up of 16 amino acids. Germline V lookup: CDR1 MGHDK, CDR2 SYGVNS. The CDR3 DNA sequence: TGTACCAGCAGTCCGCCGACTAGCCCCCATGGAGATACGCAGTATTTT. Its protein product is CTSSPPTSPHGDTQYF.

Points on this clonotype: At one boundary the junction diverges from the germline segment, which might be a read error. The chain joins TRBV4-2 to TRBJ2-7; TRBD2 matches at 9 bases. Looked up from germline, CDR1 is LGHNA and CDR2 is YNFKEQ. The CDR3 has 16 amino acids. The CDR3 reads CVSSQAASGVSYGQYF. The CDR3 DNA reads TGTGTCAGCAGCCAAGCGGCTAGCGGGGTTTCCTATGGGCAGTACTTC.

On this clonotype itself: This likely comes from a read error, as the CDR3 has no conserved phenylalanine or tryptophan at its end. The DNA for the CDR3 is TGTGCCAGCAGGCCGCGGGGTAGGGACACTGAAGCTTTCGTT. Translating gives CASRPRGRDTEAFV. This chain uses TRBV6-5 with TRBJ1-1; D not resolved. The ends were cut back, 6 bases at V and 3 bases at J, with 14 bases in the middle. This CDR3 comprises 14 residues. Germline CDR1 and CDR2: MNHEY and SVGAGI.

On this clonotype: A read error may produce the germline difference seen at one junction end. V is TRBV25-1 and J is TRBJ2-7; D gene ambiguous. This CDR3 has 13 residues. Germline CDR1 is MGHDK and CDR2 is SYGVNS. The CDR3 protein is CASSTIESDEQYF. The CDR3 DNA sequence: TGTGCCAGCAGCACTATCGAATCGGACGAGCAATACTTC.

This clonotype was observed many times. V and J are TRBV7-9 and TRBJ2-1; unclear D gene. Trimming removed 1 base at V and 9 bases at J, with 13 bases between. Germline CDR1 SEHNR, CDR2 FQNEAQ (reference sequence). The CDR3 contains 14 residues. CDR3 protein: CASSLEGSRSEQFF. In nucleotides, the CDR3 is TGTGCCAGCAGCTTAGAAGGTAGTCGGTCTGAGCAGTTCTTC. Drawing the rest from reference TRBV7-9 and TRBJ2-1, the complete variable domain is DTGVSQNPRHKITKRGQNVTFRCDPISEHNRLYWYRQTLGQGPEFLTYFQNEAQLEKSRLLSDRFSAERPKGSFSTLEIQRTEQGDSAMYLCASSLEGSRSEQFFGPGTRLTVL.

This clonotype has ten or more counts. This chain links TRBV6-2 or TRBV6-3 with TRBJ2-5, with D maybe TRBD2 (5 bases). CDR1 is MNHEY and CDR2 is SVGEGT in the germline V gene. The CDR3 loop spans 16 amino acids. Between the trimmed V and J ends, which lost 2 bases and 5 bases, there was a span of 18 bases. CDR3 nucleotides: TGTGCCAGCAGTTACGGAGAGGGCCGTTCCCAGGAGACCCAGTACTTC. Translating gives CASSYGEGRSQETQYF.